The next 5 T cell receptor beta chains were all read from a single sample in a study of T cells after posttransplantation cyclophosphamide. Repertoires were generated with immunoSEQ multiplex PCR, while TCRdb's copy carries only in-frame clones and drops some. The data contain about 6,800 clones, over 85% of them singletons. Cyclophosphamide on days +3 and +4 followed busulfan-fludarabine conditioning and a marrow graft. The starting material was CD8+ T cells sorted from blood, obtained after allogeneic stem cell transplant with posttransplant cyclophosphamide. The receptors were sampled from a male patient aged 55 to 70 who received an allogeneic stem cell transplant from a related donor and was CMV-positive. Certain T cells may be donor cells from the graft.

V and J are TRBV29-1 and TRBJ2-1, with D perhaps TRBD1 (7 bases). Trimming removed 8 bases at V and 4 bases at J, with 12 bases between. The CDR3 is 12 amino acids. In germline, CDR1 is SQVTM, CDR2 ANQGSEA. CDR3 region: CSLEGAYNEQFF. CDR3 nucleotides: TGCAGCCTGGAGGGGGCTTACAATGAGCAGTTCTTC.

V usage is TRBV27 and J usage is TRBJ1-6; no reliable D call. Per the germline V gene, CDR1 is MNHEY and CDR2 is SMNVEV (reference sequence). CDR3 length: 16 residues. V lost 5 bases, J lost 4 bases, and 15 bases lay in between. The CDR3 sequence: CASSPLDNLYNSPLHF. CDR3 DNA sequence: TGTGCCAGCAGTCCTCTTGACAACCTTTATAATTCACCCCTCCACTTT.

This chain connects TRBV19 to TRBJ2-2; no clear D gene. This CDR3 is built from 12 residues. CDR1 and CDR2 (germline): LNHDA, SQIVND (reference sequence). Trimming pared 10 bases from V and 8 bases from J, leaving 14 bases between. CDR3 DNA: TGTGCCACTGAGATCCCGGAGGGGGAGCTGTTTTTT. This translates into CATEIPEGELFF.

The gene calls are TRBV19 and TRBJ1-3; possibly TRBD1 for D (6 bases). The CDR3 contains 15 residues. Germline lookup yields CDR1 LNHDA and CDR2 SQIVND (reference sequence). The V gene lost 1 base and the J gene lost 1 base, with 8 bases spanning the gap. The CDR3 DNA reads TGTGCCAGTAGTATAGGGACAGCGTCTGGAAACACCATATATTTT. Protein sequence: CASSIGTASGNTIYF. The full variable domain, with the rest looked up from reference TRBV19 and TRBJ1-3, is DGGITQSPKYLFRKEGQNVTLSCEQNLNHDAMYWYRQDPGQGLRLIYYSQIVNDFQKGDIAEGYSVSREKKESFPLTVTSAQKNPTAFYLCASSIGTASGNTIYFGEGSWLTVV.

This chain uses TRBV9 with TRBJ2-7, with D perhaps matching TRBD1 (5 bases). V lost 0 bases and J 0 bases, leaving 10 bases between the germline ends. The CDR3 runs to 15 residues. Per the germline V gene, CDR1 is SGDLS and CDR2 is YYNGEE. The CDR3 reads CASSVEGVNSYEQYF. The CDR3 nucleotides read TGTGCCAGCAGCGTAGAAGGGGTAAACTCCTACGAGCAGTACTTC.